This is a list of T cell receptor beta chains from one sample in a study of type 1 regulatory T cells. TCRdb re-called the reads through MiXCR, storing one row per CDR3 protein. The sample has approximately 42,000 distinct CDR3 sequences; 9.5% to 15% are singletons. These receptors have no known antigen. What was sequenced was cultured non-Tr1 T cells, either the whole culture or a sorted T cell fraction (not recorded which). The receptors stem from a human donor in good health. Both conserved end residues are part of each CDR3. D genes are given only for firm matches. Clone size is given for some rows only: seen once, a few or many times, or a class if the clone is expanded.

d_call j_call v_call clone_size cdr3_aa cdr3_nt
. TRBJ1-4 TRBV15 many CATSKSGTDEKLFF TGTGCCACCAGCAAATCCGGGACGGACGAAAAACTGTTTTTT
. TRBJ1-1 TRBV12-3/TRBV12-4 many CASRGRQAWGMNTEAFF TGTGCCAGCAGGGGCCGACAGGCCTGGGGGATGAACACTGAAGCTTTCTTT
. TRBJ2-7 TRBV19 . CASSRATSQRFYEQYF TGTGCCAGTAGTCGGGCCACTAGCCAACGGTTCTACGAGCAGTACTTC
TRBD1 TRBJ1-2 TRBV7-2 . CASSSMGQARSGYTF TGTGCCAGCAGCTCCATGGGACAGGCAAGATCCGGCTACACCTTC
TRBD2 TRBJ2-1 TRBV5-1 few CASSPGLAAWNEQFF TGCGCCAGCAGCCCGGGACTAGCGGCCTGGAATGAGCAGTTCTTC
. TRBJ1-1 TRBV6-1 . CASSAVWVSTEAFF TGTGCCAGCAGCGCAGTATGGGTGAGCACTGAAGCTTTCTTT
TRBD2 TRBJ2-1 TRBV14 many CASSQESSGLSSYNEQFF TGTGCCAGCAGCCAAGAGTCTAGCGGCCTTAGCTCCTACAATGAGCAGTTCTTC
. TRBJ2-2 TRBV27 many CASSLRGTASGELFF TGTGCCAGCAGTTTACGGGGAACAGCATCCGGGGAGCTGTTTTTT
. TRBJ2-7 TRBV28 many CASSLIRVGEQYF TGTGCCAGCAGTTTAATCAGGGTAGGCGAGCAGTACTTC
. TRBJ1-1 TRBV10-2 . CASRHRDTEAFF TGCGCCAGCAGGCACAGGGACACTGAAGCTTTCTTT